The 9 T cell receptor beta chains below were found in one sample sequenced in a study of cytomegalovirus exposure and HLA in healthy donors (TCRdb year 2017). Libraries were built with the immunoSEQ multiplex PCR assay. A mixture of 60 forward primers for TCR Vbeta segments and 13 reverse primers for TCR Jbeta segments was used in the multiplex PCR. TCRdb provides this immuneACCESS table in a form limited to in-frame rearrangements. Some clones are lacking; in checked studies, under half of them reflect an unresolved V gene, and why the rest are absent is not known. This sample has over 120,000 clones in its table, and approximately 74% of those were observed once. In total, the top ten clones hold 4.3% of the sample. Sequencing used PBMCs. The receptors originated from a man aged 18 to 29 in good health and CMV-seropositive.

The V call is TRBV4-2, the J call TRBJ2-1, with D perhaps TRBD2 (6 bases). The CDR3 runs to 18 residues. Trimming removed 0 bases at V and 2 bases at J, with 17 bases between. Germline CDR1 LGHNA, CDR2 YNFKEQ. The CDR3 sequence is CASSQERTLAYPYNEQFF. The CDR3 DNA is TGTGCCAGCAGCCAAGAGAGGACCCTAGCGTACCCCTACAATGAGCAGTTCTTC.

The V call is TRBV13, the J call TRBJ1-1; a weak D match, TRBD1 (5 bases). V was shortened by 5 bases and J by 1 base, with 8 bases between the two germline ends. From germline, CDR1 is PRHDT and CDR2 FYEKMQ (reference sequence). The CDR3 has 13 residues. The CDR3 DNA follows: TGTGCCAGCAGCACAACAGGGAACACTGAAGCTTTCTTT. Its translation is CASSTTGNTEAFF.

V and J are TRBV4-3 and TRBJ2-1, with 7 bases aligning to TRBD1. Germline CDR1 LGHNA, CDR2 YSLEER. V shed 4 bases, J shed 1 base, and the junction held 1 base outside the gene matches. CDR3 length: 14 residues. Here the CDR3 reads CASSPRGSYNEQFF. DNA for the CDR3: TGCGCCAGCAGCCCCAGGGGGTCCTACAATGAGCAGTTCTTC.

The chain uses TRBV6-1 and TRBJ1-1; tentative D call: TRBD1 (5 bases). V shed 1 base and J shed 8 bases, with 14 bases lying between them. CDR1 and CDR2 (germline): MNHNS, SASEGT. The CDR3 contains 14 residues. Here the CDR3 DNA reads TGTGCCAGCAGTGAAGAGGGGAGGGGTGGAGAAGCTTTCTTT. Its protein product is CASSEEGRGGEAFF.

The chain uses TRBV7-9 and TRBJ2-6, with D perhaps TRBD1 (5 bases). The V gene lost 1 base and the J gene lost 2 bases, with 6 bases spanning the gap. CDR3 length equals 15 residues. The germline gives CDR1 SEHNR, CDR2 FQNEAQ (reference sequence). The CDR3 loop is CASSLGQPGANVLTF. CDR3 DNA: TGTGCCAGCAGCTTAGGACAGCCTGGGGCCAACGTCCTGACTTTC. The full variable domain, with the rest looked up from reference TRBV7-9 and TRBJ2-6, is DTGVSQNPRHKITKRGQNVTFRCDPISEHNRLYWYRQTLGQGPEFLTYFQNEAQLEKSRLLSDRFSAERPKGSFSTLEIQRTEQGDSAMYLCASSLGQPGANVLTFGAGSRLTVL.

This clone was found a few times. The V gene is TRBV28, the J gene TRBJ1-5; 9 bases align to TRBD1. Germline-derived CDR1 and CDR2 are MDHEN and SYDVKM. CDR3 length: 17 amino acids. With V trimmed by 10 bases and J by 5 bases, 18 bases remained unmatched. Here the CDR3 reads CATKIDRGESYYQPQHF. CDR3 sequence (DNA): TGTGCCACCAAAATCGACAGGGGGGAATCGTACTATCAGCCCCAGCATTTT.

The chain has TRBV6-4 and TRBJ2-2; the match to TRBD2 covers 7 bases. CDR3 length: 15 amino acids. The J segment lost 1 base and the V segment lost 3 bases, leaving 2 bases of the junction unmatched. Germline V gene sequence: CDR1 MRHNA, CDR2 SNTAGT. The CDR3 is CASSEASGNTGELFF. The CDR3 nucleotides read TGTGCCAGCAGTGAAGCTAGCGGGAACACCGGGGAGCTGTTTTTT.

This chain joins TRBV4-2 and TRBJ2-7; 11 nucleotides agree with TRBD2. Trimming removed 0 bases from V and 6 bases from J; junction bases left unmatched: 10. Germline assignment: CDR1 LGHNA and CDR2 YNFKEQ. This CDR3 is built from 17 residues. CDR3 loop: CASSQDGLAGGPGEQYF. The CDR3 region has the DNA TGTGCCAGCAGCCAAGACGGGTTAGCGGGGGGGCCGGGCGAGCAGTACTTC.

This clone was recorded once. This sequence joins TRBV5-1 and TRBJ2-3, with a weak D call TRBD1 (6 bases). CDR3 size: 17 residues. Germline V gene lookup returns CDR1 SGHRS and CDR2 YFSETQ. The V end was cut by 0 bases, the J end by 0 bases, with 14 bases between. This chain's CDR3 is CASSLASSGHSTDTQYF. CDR3 DNA: TGCGCCAGCAGCTTGGCCTCTTCGGGACACAGCACAGATACGCAGTATTTT.